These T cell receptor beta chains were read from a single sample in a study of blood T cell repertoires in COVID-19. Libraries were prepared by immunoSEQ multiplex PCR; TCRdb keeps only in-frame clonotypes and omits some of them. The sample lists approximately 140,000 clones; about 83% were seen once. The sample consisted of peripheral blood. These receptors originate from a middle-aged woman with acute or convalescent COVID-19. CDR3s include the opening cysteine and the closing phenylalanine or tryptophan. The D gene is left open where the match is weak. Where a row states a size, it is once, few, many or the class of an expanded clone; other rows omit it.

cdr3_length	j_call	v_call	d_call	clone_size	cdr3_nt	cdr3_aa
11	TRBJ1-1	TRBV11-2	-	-	TGTGCCAGCAGTAAAGCCACTGAAGCTTTCTTT	CASSKATEAFF
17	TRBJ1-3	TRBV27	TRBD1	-	TGTGCCAGCAGTTCTCTATATCAGGGGGCTTCTGGAAACACCATATATTTT	CASSSLYQGASGNTIYF
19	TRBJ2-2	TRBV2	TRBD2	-	TGTGCCAGCAGTGACGGGGAGACAGGGACTAGCGGGGGGACCGGGGAGCTGTTTTTT	CASSDGETGTSGGTGELFF
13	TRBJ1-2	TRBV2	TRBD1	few	TGTGCCAGCAGTGAAGGGCAGGGGGATGGCTACACCTTC	CASSEGQGDGYTF
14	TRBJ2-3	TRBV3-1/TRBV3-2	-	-	TGTGCCAGCAGCCAGGGCAATGTAGCAGATACGCAGTATTTT	CASSQGNVADTQYF
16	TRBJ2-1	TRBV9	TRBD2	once	TGTGCCAGCAGCTTATCTAGCGGGAGAGGCTACAATGAGCAGTTCTTC	CASSLSSGRGYNEQFF
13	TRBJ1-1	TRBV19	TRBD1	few	TGTGCCAGTAGTATAAGGGGGCGAACTGAAGCTTTCTTT	CASSIRGRTEAFF
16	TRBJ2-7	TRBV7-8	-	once	TGTGCCAGCAGCTCCGAGCGGACAGCCATCTCCTACGAGCAGTACTTC	CASSSERTAISYEQYF
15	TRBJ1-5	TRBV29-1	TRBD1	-	TGCAGCGTTGGATCTGGGCAGGGGGCAAATCAGCCCCAGCATTTT	CSVGSGQGANQPQHF
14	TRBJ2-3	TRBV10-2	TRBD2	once	TGCGCCAGCTCGGCCGGGGGGGGCATTGATACGCAGTATTTT	CASSAGGGIDTQYF
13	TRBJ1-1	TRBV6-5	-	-	TGTGCCAGCAGTTGGCGAGGGAACACTGAAGCTTTCTTT	CASSWRGNTEAFF
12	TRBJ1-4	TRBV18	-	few	TGTGCCAGCTCCCGGGTTAATGAAAAACTGTTTTTT	CASSRVNEKLFF
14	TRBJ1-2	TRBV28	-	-	TGTGCCAGCAGTCCACGGACTCGGAACTATGGCTACACCTTC	CASSPRTRNYGYTF
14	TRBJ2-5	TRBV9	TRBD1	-	TGTGCCAGCAGCCGGGACAGGGGGCAGGAGACCCAGTACTTC	CASSRDRGQETQYF
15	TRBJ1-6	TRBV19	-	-	TGTGCCAGTAGTGCGGGATCCGGGTTCCGCTCACCCCTCCACTTT	CASSAGSGFRSPLHF
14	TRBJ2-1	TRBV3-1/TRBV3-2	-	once	TGTGCCAGCAGCCAAACGCTAGCGATCAATGAGCAGTTCTTC	CASSQTLAINEQFF
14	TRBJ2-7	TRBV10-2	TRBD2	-	TGCGCCGCCCAGGGAGAGGCTAGCGGCTACGAGCAGTACTTC	CAAQGEASGYEQYF
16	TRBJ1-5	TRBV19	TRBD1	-	TGTGCCAGTATCACGACAGGGGGCTGGAGCAATCAGCCCCAGCATTTT	CASITTGGWSNQPQHF
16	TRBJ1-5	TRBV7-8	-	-	TGTGCCAGCAGCTTAATGGGAGGTATTAGCAATCAGCCCCAGCATTTT	CASSLMGGISNQPQHF
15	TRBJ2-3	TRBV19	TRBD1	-	TGTGCCAGTAGTATAGATTTGACAGGGACAGATACGCAGTATTTT	CASSIDLTGTDTQYF
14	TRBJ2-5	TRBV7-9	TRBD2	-	TGTGCCAGCAGCTTCGGACTAGCGGTGAAGACCCAGTACTTC	CASSFGLAVKTQYF
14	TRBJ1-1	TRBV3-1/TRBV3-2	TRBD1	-	TGTGCCAGCAGCCAACTGACAGGGGGCACTGAAGCTTTCTTT	CASSQLTGGTEAFF
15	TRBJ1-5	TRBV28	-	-	TGTGCCAGCAGCCCCACAAGCGATAGCAATCAGCCCCAGCATTTT	CASSPTSDSNQPQHF
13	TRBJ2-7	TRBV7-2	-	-	TGTGCCAGCAGTCCGTGGCGGGAAGGCGAGCAGTACTTC	CASSPWREGEQYF
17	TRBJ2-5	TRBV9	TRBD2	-	TGTGCCAGCAGCCCTGGGGAACTAGCGGGGGGTACGGAGACCCAGTACTTC	CASSPGELAGGTETQYF
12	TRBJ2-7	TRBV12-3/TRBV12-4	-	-	TGTGCCAGCAGTTTCTCGGGCTACGAGCAGTACTTC	CASSFSGYEQYF
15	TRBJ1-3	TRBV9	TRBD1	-	TGTGCCAGCAGCACCCGACAGGGGGTAGGAAACACCATATATTTT	CASSTRQGVGNTIYF
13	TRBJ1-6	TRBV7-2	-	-	TGTGCCAGCAGCGTCCTGTTCGGTTCACCCCTCCACTTT	CASSVLFGSPLHF
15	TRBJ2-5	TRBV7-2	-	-	TGTGCCAGCAGCTCACCCCGGGGGGCGTGGGAGACCCAGTACTTC	CASSSPRGAWETQYF
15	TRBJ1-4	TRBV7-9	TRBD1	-	TGTGCCAGCAGCCCACAGGGGGTAGAGGAGGAAAAACTGTTTTTT	CASSPQGVEEEKLFF
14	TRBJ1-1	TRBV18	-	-	TGTGCCAGCTCACGACAGCCGGTCAACACTGAAGCTTTCTTT	CASSRQPVNTEAFF
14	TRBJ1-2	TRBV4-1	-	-	TGCGCCAGCAGCCAAGGCCCAGGGGTTGATGGCTACACCTTC	CASSQGPGVDGYTF
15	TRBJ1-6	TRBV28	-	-	TGTGCCAGCAGTTCGTCAGGGTACTATAATTCACCCCTCCACTTT	CASSSSGYYNSPLHF
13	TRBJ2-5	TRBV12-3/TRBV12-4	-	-	TGTGCCAGCTCGGCAGGGGGGATAAAGACCCAGTACTTC	CASSAGGIKTQYF
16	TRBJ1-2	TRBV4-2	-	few	TGTGCCAGCAGCCAAGATCCGGGGGAGTGGTTAGAGGGCTACACCTTC	CASSQDPGEWLEGYTF
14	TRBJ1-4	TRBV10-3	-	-	TGTGCCATCAGTGACCCTACCCGAGGGGAAAAACTGTTTTTT	CAISDPTRGEKLFF
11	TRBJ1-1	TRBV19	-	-	TGTGCCAGTAGTCTCCCGACTGAAGCTTTCTTT	CASSLPTEAFF
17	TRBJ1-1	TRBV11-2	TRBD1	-	TGTGCCAGCAGCTTAGATGGGCCAGGGGGCCAGAGGACTGAAGCTTTCTTT	CASSLDGPGGQRTEAFF
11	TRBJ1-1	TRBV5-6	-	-	TGTGCCAGCAGCCTCGGGGGGAAAGCTTTCTTT	CASSLGGKAFF
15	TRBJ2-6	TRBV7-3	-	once	TGTGCCAGCAGCCCAAACAGGGCTGGGGCCAACGTCCTGACTTTC	CASSPNRAGANVLTF
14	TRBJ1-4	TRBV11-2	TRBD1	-	TGTGCCAGCAGCCTTCCAGGGGGGAATGAAAAACTGTTTTTT	CASSLPGGNEKLFF
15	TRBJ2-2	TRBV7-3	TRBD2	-	TGTGCCAGCAGCTTAGCGGGAGGTAACACCGGGGAGCTGTTTTTT	CASSLAGGNTGELFF
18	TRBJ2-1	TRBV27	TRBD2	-	TGTGCCAGCAGTTCTTTACTAGCGGGAGGTAGCTCCTACAATGAGCAGTTCTTC	CASSSLLAGGSSYNEQFF
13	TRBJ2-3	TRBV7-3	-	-	TGTGCCAGCAGCTTAACGCAGACAGATACGCAGTATTTT	CASSLTQTDTQYF
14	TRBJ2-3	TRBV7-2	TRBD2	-	TGTGCCAGCAGCTGGGTTAGCGGGACCCATACGCAGTATTTT	CASSWVSGTHTQYF
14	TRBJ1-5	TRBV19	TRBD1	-	TGTGCCAGTAGAAAGGAACAGGGGAATCAGCCCCAGCATTTT	CASRKEQGNQPQHF